These 15 T cell receptor beta chains were all obtained from the same sample, sequenced in a study of OX40 agonist ivuxolimab in advanced cancers. The data were produced by immunoSEQ multiplex PCR, yet TCRdb's version contains in-frame clones alone and is incomplete. This table has fewer than 70,000 clones, 75% to 85% appearing once. The sample here was CD4+ or CD8+ T cells sorted from blood, taken in a trial of the OX40 agonist ivuxolimab. These receptors all come from an adult with an advanced solid tumor such as melanoma, head and neck, liver or kidney cancer.

The chain uses TRBV19 and TRBJ2-3; D possibly corresponds to TRBD2 (6 bases). Trimming removed 5 bases from V and 4 bases from J, with 13 bases in between. This CDR3 comprises 14 residues. CDR1 LNHDA and CDR2 SQIVND come from the germline V gene (reference sequence). CDR3 DNA: TGTGCCAGTAGTCCTGGCGGGGTGTCAGATACGCAGTATTTT. Translating it yields CASSPGGVSDTQYF.

CDR3 sequence (DNA): TGCAGCGTTGGGACGGGCCCCTACGAGCAGTACTTC. Amino acids: CSVGTGPYEQYF. This chain connects TRBV29-1 to TRBJ2-7; D remains ambiguous. Germline V gene lookup returns CDR1 SQVTM and CDR2 ANQGSEA. CDR3 length: 12 residues. V lost 4 bases, J lost 2 bases, and 9 bases lay in between.

This chain links TRBV7-8 with TRBJ1-1; a possible D gene is TRBD1 (5 bases). CDR3 length: 13 residues. Trimming took off 4 bases at V and 5 bases at J, with 11 bases between the two ends. Germline CDR1 SGHVS, CDR2 FQNEAQ. CDR3 in DNA: TGTGCCAGCAGCTGGACCCGGGGGACTGAAGCTTTCTTT. Translated: CASSWTRGTEAFF.

The chain uses TRBV6-5 and TRBJ1-2, with D hard to call. Germline V gives CDR1 MNHEY, CDR2 SVGAGI. The V and J ends lost 5 bases and 4 bases respectively, with 11 bases between them. CDR3 length: 13 residues. The CDR3 sequence: CASSERQTYGYTF. DNA for the CDR3: TGTGCCAGCAGTGAGAGGCAGACCTATGGCTACACCTTC.

The chain carries TRBV6-1 and TRBJ2-5, with 12 bases aligning to TRBD2. Trimming at V came to 2 bases and at J to 2 bases, leaving 6 bases not matched to a gene. This CDR3 is built from 17 residues. From germline, CDR1 is MNHNS and CDR2 SASEGT. The CDR3 region is CASSESLAGGIQETQYF. CDR3 DNA sequence: TGTGCCAGCAGTGAAAGTCTAGCGGGGGGGATACAAGAGACCCAGTACTTC.

The rearrangement joins TRBV5-1 to TRBJ1-6; 8 bases match TRBD1. The trim removed 3 bases at V and 6 bases at J, leaving 2 bases unmatched. Germline loops: CDR1 SGHRS, CDR2 YFSETQ. This CDR3 contains 14 residues. The CDR3 loop is CASSSTGANSPLHF. CDR3 sequence (DNA): TGCGCCAGCAGCTCGACAGGGGCTAATTCACCCCTCCACTTT.

This chain links TRBV19 with TRBJ1-1; no definite D call. Deletions cut 8 bases from V and 1 base from J, with 17 bases between. CDR1 and CDR2 (germline): LNHDA, SQIVND (reference sequence). This CDR3 comprises 15 residues. This chain's CDR3 is CASCHLGPPNTEAFF. The CDR3 region has the DNA TGTGCCAGTTGTCATTTGGGTCCGCCGAACACTGAAGCTTTCTTT.

This clone came up a few times. The CDR3 DNA is TGTGCCAGCAGCTTTTTACCCTCCGGGTCTGGAAACACCATATATTTT. It yields the protein CASSFLPSGSGNTIYF. The gene calls are TRBV7-3 and TRBJ1-3; D gene unclear. This CDR3 is 16 amino acids long. Germline values: CDR1 SGHTA, CDR2 FQGTGA. Trimming removed 3 bases from V and 1 base from J, with 13 bases in between.

The gene calls are TRBV18 and TRBJ1-1; no firm D call. The germline CDR1 and CDR2 sequences are KGHSH and LQKENI. This CDR3 has 15 amino acids. V was pared by 1 base and J by 0 bases, with 9 bases between. Here the CDR3 reads CASSPQAQMNTEAFF. CDR3 nucleotide sequence: TGTGCCAGCTCACCACAGGCTCAGATGAACACTGAAGCTTTCTTT.

The J gene is TRBJ1-6, the V gene TRBV12-5; D is possibly TRBD1 (5 bases). The germline gives CDR1 LGHNT, CDR2 FRNRAP. V was pared by 2 bases and J by 7 bases, with 9 bases between. This CDR3 region has 14 residues. The CDR3 reads CASGLPRGNSPLHF. The CDR3 DNA sequence: TGTGCTAGTGGTTTGCCACGGGGCAATTCACCCCTCCACTTT. The full variable domain, its missing parts supplied by reference TRBV12-5 and TRBJ1-6, is DARVTQTPRHKVTEMGQEVTMRCQPILGHNTVFWYRQTMMQGLELLAYFRNRAPLDDSGMPKDRFSAEMPDATLATLKIQPSEPRDSAVYFCASGLPRGNSPLHFGNGTRLTVT.

In this sample, this clone turned up once. The chain joins TRBV19 to TRBJ1-2; D unresolved. CDR1 is LNHDA, CDR2 SQIVND, per germline (reference sequence). The CDR3 is 15 residues long. Trimming took 3 bases from V and 7 from J, leaving 18 bases between them. The CDR3 protein is CASSMDRGNMFGYTF. In DNA, the CDR3 is TGTGCCAGTAGTATGGATCGGGGTAATATGTTTGGCTACACCTTC.

This rearrangement joins TRBV9 to TRBJ2-2, with D possibly being TRBD2 (5 bases). Germline CDR1 SGDLS, CDR2 YYNGEE. The V end was cut by 4 bases, the J end by 6 bases, with 16 bases between. CDR3 length: 15 amino acids. The CDR3 loop reads CASSPNSGFAGELFF. The CDR3 nucleotides read TGTGCCAGCAGCCCGAACTCGGGGTTCGCCGGGGAGCTGTTTTTT.

The rearrangement joins TRBV7-8 to TRBJ2-7; D might be TRBD2 (6 bases). This CDR3 has 16 amino acids. V was pared by 5 bases and J by 7 bases, with 24 bases between. In germline, CDR1 is SGHVS, CDR2 FQNEAQ. This CDR3 is CASSPSEAGLAKEQYF. DNA for the CDR3: TGTGCCAGCAGCCCTAGCGAGGCAGGGTTAGCGAAGGAGCAGTACTTC.

The chain uses TRBV5-1 and TRBJ2-3, with TRBD2 identical over 9 bases. V gave up 4 bases and J gave up 4 bases; unmatched junction bases: 7. This CDR3 is built from 15 residues. Per the germline V gene, CDR1 is SGHRS and CDR2 is YFSETQ. This CDR3 reads CASSRGGGASDTQYF. CDR3 in DNA: TGCGCCAGCAGCCGCGGCGGGGGGGCCTCAGATACGCAGTATTTT.

V is TRBV18 and J is TRBJ2-3; D is possibly TRBD1 (5 bases). This CDR3 region has 14 residues. Germline V CDR1 and CDR2: KGHSH, LQKENI. V dropped 9 bases and J dropped 2 bases, with 15 bases sitting between them. The CDR3 sequence: CASIRQPYTDTQYF. The CDR3 DNA reads as TGTGCCAGTATCCGACAGCCTTACACAGATACGCAGTATTTT.